Following are 6 T cell receptor beta chains from one sample sequenced in a study of read filtering for tumor transcriptome and immune sequencing. Molecular barcoded adaptors covering alpha/delta and beta/gamma chains were used on approximately 400 ng RNA. Via MiXCR, TCRdb re-called the reads, giving one row per CDR3 protein. The table has about 39,000 distinct CDR3 sequences, 13% to 15% seen once; the top ten hold 6% to 7%. The sequenced sample consisted of a population of CD138-negative cells sorted from bone marrow. These receptor sequences come from a donor at least 40 years old with multiple myeloma.

A remark on this clonotype: One base away lies a much larger clone, so this may be a sequencing read error. The V gene is TRBV3-1, the J gene TRBJ2-5, with D possibly TRBD1 on 6 matching bases. Trimming left V 4 bases short and J 3 bases short, with 15 bases between. Germline V gene sequence: CDR1 LGHDT, CDR2 YNNKEL (reference sequence). The CDR3 totals 15 residues. DNA for the CDR3: TGTGCCAGCAGCCTCAGAGGCAGGGGAGAAGAGACCCAGTACTTC. This sequence encodes CASSLRGRGEETQYF.

This clonotype was recorded many times. The V gene is TRBV29-1, the J gene TRBJ1-5; 7 nucleotides match TRBD1. Unmatched junction bases numbered 1, after V lost 1 base and J lost 7 bases. The germline V gene has CDR1 SQVTM and CDR2 ANQGSEA. CDR3 length: 12 residues. CDR3 region: CSVEATGQPQHF. The CDR3 DNA sequence: TGCAGCGTTGAAGCGACAGGGCAGCCCCAGCATTTT.

This clonotype was observed many times. The chain couples TRBV29-1 to TRBJ2-2, with D possibly being TRBD1 (7 bases). The CDR3 has 14 amino acids. With 8 bases removed from V and 4 bases from J, the gap between germline ends came to 17 bases. CDR1 and CDR2 (germline): SQVTM, ANQGSEA. The CDR3 nucleotides read TGCAGCCACTCCAGGGGGGTGGGCACCGGGGAGCTGTTTTTT. This codes for CSHSRGVGTGELFF.

Remarks on this clonotype: This may be a read error: a much more frequent sequence differs by one nucleotide. The V call is TRBV6-5, the J call TRBJ2-6, with D possibly being TRBD1 (5 bases). The CDR3 runs to 14 residues. CDR1 and CDR2 from the germline V gene are MNHEY and SVGAGI. In nucleotides, the CDR3 is TGTGCCAGCAGTTACGGCCCTGGGGCCAACGTCCTGGCTTTC. Its translation: CASSYGPGANVLAF.

This clonotype has ten or more counts. The chain combines TRBV28 with TRBJ2-3; TRBD2 aligns across 10 bases. The CDR3 has 15 residues. V dropped 2 bases and J dropped 3; count of bases not matched to a gene: 2. Germline assignment: CDR1 MDHEN and CDR2 SYDVKM. In DNA form, the CDR3 reads TGTGCCAGCAGTTTACCGACTAGCGGGACAGATACGCAGTATTTT. Translated: CASSLPTSGTDTQYF.

This clonotype was counted at least ten times. This chain joins TRBV27 and TRBJ2-3; 8 nucleotides agree with TRBD2. The germline CDR1 and CDR2 sequences are MNHEY and SMNVEV (reference sequence). Losses at the gene ends were 6 bases for V and 0 bases for J; bases not matched to a gene: 8. The CDR3 sequence is 16 residues long. CDR3 nucleotides: TGTGCCAGCAGCCTAAGCCCTAGCGGGAGCACAGATACGCAGTATTTT. This sequence encodes CASSLSPSGSTDTQYF.